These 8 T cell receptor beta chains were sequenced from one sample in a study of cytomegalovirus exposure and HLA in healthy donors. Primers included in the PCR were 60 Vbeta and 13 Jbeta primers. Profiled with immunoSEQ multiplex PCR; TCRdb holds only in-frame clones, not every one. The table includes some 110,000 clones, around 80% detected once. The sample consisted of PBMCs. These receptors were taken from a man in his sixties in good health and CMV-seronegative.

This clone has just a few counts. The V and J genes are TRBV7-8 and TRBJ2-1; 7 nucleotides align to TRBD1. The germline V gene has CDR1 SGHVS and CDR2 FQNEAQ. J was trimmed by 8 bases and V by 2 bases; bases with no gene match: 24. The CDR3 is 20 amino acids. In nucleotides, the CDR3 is TGTGCCAGCAGCTTAAGGGGGCAGTGGCCAGGGACGAGAGTACTCGATGAGCAGTTCTTC. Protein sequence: CASSLRGQWPGTRVLDEQFF.

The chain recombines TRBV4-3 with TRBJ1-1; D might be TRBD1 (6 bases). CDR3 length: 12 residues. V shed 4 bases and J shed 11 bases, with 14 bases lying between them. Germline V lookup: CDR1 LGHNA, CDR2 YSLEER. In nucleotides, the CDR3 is TGCGCCAGCAGCCTCGGCCAGGGGCCGGCTTTCTTT. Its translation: CASSLGQGPAFF.

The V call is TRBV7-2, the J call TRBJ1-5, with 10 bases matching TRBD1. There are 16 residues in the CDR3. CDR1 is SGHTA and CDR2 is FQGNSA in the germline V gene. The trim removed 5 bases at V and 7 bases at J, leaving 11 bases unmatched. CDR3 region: CASSQQSGQGNQPQHF. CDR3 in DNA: TGTGCCAGCAGCCAGCAGTCGGGACAGGGGAACCAGCCCCAGCATTTT. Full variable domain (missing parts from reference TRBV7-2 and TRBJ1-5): GAGVSQSPSNKVTEKGKDVELRCDPISGHTALYWYRQSLGQGLEFLIYFQGNSAPDKSGLPSDRFSAERTGGSVSTLTIQRTQQEDSAVYLCASSQQSGQGNQPQHFGDGTRLSIL.

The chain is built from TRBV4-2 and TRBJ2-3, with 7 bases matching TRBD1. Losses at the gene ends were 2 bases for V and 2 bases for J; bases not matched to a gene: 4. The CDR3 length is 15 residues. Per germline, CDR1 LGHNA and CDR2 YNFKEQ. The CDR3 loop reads CASSQQGQPTDTQYF. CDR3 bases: TGTGCCAGCAGCCAACAGGGACAGCCCACAGATACGCAGTATTTT.

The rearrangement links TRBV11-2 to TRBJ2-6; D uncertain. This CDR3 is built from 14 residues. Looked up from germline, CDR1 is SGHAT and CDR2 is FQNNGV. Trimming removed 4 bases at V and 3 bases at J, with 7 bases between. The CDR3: CASSSRVGANVLTF. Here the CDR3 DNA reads TGTGCCAGCAGCTCCCGGGTTGGGGCCAACGTCCTGACTTTC.

The CDR3 here is CASSLLAGVKNEQFF. Written as DNA, the CDR3 is TGTGCCAGCAGCTTACTAGCGGGGGTCAAAAATGAGCAGTTCTTC. The chain has TRBV11-2 and TRBJ2-1, with TRBD2 matching over 10 bases. CDR1 is SGHAT and CDR2 is FQNNGV in the germline V gene. The V segment lost 2 bases and the J segment 7 bases; nucleotides outside the gene matches: 5. CDR3 length: 15 amino acids.

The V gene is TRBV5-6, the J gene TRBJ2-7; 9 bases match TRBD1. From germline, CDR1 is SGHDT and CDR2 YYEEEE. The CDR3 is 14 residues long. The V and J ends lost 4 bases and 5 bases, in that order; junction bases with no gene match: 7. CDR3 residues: CASSRGDRVNEQYF. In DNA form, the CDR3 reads TGTGCCAGCAGCCGGGGGGACAGGGTTAACGAGCAGTACTTC. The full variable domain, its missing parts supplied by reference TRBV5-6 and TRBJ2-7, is DAGVTQSPTHLIKTRGQQVTLRCSPKSGHDTVSWYQQALGQGPQFIFQYYEEEERQRGNFPDRFSGHQFPNYSSELNVNALLLGDSALYLCASSRGDRVNEQYFGPGTRLTVT.

CDR3 nucleotide sequence: TGTGCCAGCAGTCCAACAGGAAGCTCTGGAAACACCATATATTTT. Protein product: CASSPTGSSGNTIYF. The chain combines TRBV5-5 with TRBJ1-3; a weak D match, TRBD1 (5 bases). Looked up from germline, CDR1 is SGHKS and CDR2 is YYEKEE (reference sequence). The V gene lost 5 bases and the J gene lost 0 bases, with 12 bases spanning the gap. The CDR3 covers 15 residues. The full variable domain, rest sourced from reference TRBV5-5 and TRBJ1-3, is DAGVTQSPTHLIKTRGQQVTLRCSPISGHKSVSWYQQVLGQGPQFIFQYYEKEERGRGNFPDRFSARQFPNYSSELNVNALLLGDSALYLCASSPTGSSGNTIYFGEGSWLTVV.